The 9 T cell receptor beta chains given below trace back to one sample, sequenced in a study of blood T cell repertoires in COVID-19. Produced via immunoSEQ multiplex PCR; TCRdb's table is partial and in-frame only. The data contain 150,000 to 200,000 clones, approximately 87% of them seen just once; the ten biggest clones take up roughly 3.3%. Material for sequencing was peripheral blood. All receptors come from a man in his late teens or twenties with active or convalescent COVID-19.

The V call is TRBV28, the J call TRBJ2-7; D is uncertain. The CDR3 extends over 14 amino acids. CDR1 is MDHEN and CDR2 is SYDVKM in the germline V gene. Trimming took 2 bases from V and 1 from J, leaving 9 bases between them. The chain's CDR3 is CASSLSLASYEQYV. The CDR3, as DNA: TGTGCCAGCAGTTTAAGTTTGGCTTCCTACGAGCAGTACGTC.

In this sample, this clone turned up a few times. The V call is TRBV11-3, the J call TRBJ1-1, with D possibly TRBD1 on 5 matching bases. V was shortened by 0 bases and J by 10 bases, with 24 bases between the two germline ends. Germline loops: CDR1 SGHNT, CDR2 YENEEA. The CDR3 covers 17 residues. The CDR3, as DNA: TGTGCCAGCAGCTTAGAACAGATCGGGTCAGGGTGGAATGGAGCTTTCTTT. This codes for CASSLEQIGSGWNGAFF.

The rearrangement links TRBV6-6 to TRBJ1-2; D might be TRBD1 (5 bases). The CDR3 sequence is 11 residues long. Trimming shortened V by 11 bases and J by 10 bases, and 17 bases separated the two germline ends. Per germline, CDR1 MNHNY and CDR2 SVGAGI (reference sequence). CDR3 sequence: CASYAGGNYTF. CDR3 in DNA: TGTGCCTCCTATGCGGGGGGAAACTACACCTTC.

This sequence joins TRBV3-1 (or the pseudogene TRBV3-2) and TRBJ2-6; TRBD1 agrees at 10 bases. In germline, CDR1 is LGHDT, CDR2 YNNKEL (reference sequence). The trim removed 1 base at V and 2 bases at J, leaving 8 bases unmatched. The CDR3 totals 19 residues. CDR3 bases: TGTGCCAGCAGCCAAGCCCTCGGGACAGGGGACCCTGGGGCCAACGTCCTGACTTTC. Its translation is CASSQALGTGDPGANVLTF.

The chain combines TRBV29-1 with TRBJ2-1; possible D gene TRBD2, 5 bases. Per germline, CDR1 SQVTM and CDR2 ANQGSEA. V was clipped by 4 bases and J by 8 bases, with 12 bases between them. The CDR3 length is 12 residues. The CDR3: CSVGKNGDEQFF. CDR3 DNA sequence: TGCAGCGTTGGGAAAAACGGGGATGAGCAGTTCTTC.

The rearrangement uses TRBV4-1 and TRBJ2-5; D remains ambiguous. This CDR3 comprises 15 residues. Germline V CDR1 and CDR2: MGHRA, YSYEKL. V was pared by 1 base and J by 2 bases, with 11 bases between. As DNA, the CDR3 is TGCGCCAGCAGCCAAGCGGTTCCTAATCAAGAGACCCAGTACTTC. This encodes CASSQAVPNQETQYF.

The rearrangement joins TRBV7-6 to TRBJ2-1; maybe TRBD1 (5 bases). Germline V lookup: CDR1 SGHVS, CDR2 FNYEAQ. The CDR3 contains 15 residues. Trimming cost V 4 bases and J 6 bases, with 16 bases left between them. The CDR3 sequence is CASSWSRQGANEQFF. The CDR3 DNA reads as TGTGCCAGCAGCTGGAGCCGACAAGGGGCCAATGAGCAGTTCTTC.

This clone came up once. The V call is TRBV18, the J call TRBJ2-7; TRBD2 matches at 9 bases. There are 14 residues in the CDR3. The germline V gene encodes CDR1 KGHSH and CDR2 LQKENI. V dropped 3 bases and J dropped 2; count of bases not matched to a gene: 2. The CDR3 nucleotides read TGTGCCAGCTCACCGCGGGAGGGCACCTACGAGCAGTACTTC. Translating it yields CASSPREGTYEQYF.

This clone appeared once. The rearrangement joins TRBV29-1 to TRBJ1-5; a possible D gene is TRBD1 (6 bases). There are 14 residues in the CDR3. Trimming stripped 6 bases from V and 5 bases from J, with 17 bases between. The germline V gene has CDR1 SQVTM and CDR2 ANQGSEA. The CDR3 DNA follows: TGCAGCGTCTCGGTGGGGGCGCGGGATCAGCCCCAGCATTTT. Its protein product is CSVSVGARDQPQHF.